The 16 T cell receptor beta chains below come from one sample, sequenced in a study of blood T cell repertoires in COVID-19. Sequenced by immunoSEQ multiplex PCR; TCRdb stores in-frame clones only, minus some. The data hold about 170,000 clones, with 79% observed a single time. The source material was PBMCs or T cells enriched from blood (not recorded which). All receptors derive from a woman aged 70-85 years in a cohort exposed to, infected with or recovered from COVID-19 (not recorded which).

This clone was counted only a few times. V is TRBV5-6 and J is TRBJ2-3; D not resolved. Germline loops: CDR1 SGHDT, CDR2 YYEEEE. There are 13 residues in the CDR3. With 4 bases removed from V and 0 bases from J, the gap between germline ends came to 6 bases. The CDR3 here is CASSLLSTDTQYF. CDR3 in DNA: TGTGCCAGCAGCCTCCTTAGCACAGATACGCAGTATTTT.

The gene calls are TRBV29-1 and TRBJ1-1, with D hard to call. There are 16 residues in the CDR3. In germline, CDR1 is SQVTM, CDR2 ANQGSEA. Trimming removed 0 bases from V and 0 bases from J, with 14 bases in between. CDR3 region: CSVEDGNSPMNTEAFF. The DNA for the CDR3 is TGCAGCGTTGAAGACGGGAACAGCCCTATGAACACTGAAGCTTTCTTT. The complete variable domain, with remaining parts taken from reference TRBV29-1 and TRBJ1-1, reads SAVISQKPSRDICQRGTSLTIQCQVDSQVTMMFWYRQQPGQSLTLIATANQGSEATYESGFVIDKFPISRPNLTFSTLTVSNMSPEDSSIYLCSVEDGNSPMNTEAFFGQGTRLTVV.

The V call is TRBV10-3, the J call TRBJ2-2, with a weak D call TRBD2 (6 bases). The CDR3 has 16 residues. Germline V gene sequence: CDR1 ENHRY, CDR2 SYGVKD. Deletions cut 0 bases from V and 2 bases from J, with 10 bases between. The CDR3 loop reads CAISESGLLNTGELFF. In DNA, the CDR3 is TGTGCCATCAGTGAGTCGGGACTCTTAAACACCGGGGAGCTGTTTTTT.

This chain uses TRBV5-6 with TRBJ2-7; 12 bases line up with TRBD2. The length of the CDR3 is 15 residues. V dropped 4 bases and J dropped 0; count of bases not matched to a gene: 2. CDR1 and CDR2 from the germline V gene are SGHDT and YYEEEE. The chain's CDR3 is CASSGTSGYSYEQYF. CDR3 coding DNA: TGTGCCAGCAGCGGGACTAGCGGGTACTCCTACGAGCAGTACTTC.

The V call is TRBV6-5, the J call TRBJ2-7, with TRBD2 as a possible D gene (6 bases). Trimming shortened V by 10 bases and J by 5 bases, and 18 bases separated the two germline ends. From germline, CDR1 is MNHEY and CDR2 SVGAGI. The CDR3 runs 13 residues. The DNA of the CDR3 is TGTGCCACTGGGGGACTGGGCGGGGACGAGCAGTACTTC. Translation: CATGGLGGDEQYF.

This clone was detected a few times. The CDR3 region has the DNA TGCGCCAGCTCCCTTGACAGGGTCTACTCCGAGCAGTACTTC. Residues: CASSLDRVYSEQYF. The V and J genes are TRBV5-1 and TRBJ2-7; 7 bases line up with TRBD1. Germline CDR1 and CDR2: SGHRS and YFSETQ. This CDR3 has 14 residues. V was clipped by 7 bases and J by 6 bases; unmatched bases: 13. The variable domain in full, completed from reference TRBV5-1 and TRBJ2-7, reads KAGVTQTPRYLIKTRGQQVTLSCSPISGHRSVSWYQQTPGQGLQFLFEYFSETQRNKGNFPGRFSGRQFSNSRSEMNVSTLELGDSALYLCASSLDRVYSEQYFGPGTRLTVT.

This clone was seen a few times. The chain employs TRBV19 and TRBJ2-3; D might be TRBD2 (5 bases). CDR3 length: 15 residues. Trimming cost V 5 bases and J 2 bases, with 14 bases left between them. CDR1 is LNHDA, CDR2 SQIVND, per germline (reference sequence). The CDR3 loop is CASSQRDAPTDTQYF. In DNA form, the CDR3 reads TGTGCCAGTAGTCAGAGGGATGCCCCCACAGATACGCAGTATTTT. The complete variable domain, with remaining parts taken from reference TRBV19 and TRBJ2-3, reads DGGITQSPKYLFRKEGQNVTLSCEQNLNHDAMYWYRQDPGQGLRLIYYSQIVNDFQKGDIAEGYSVSREKKESFPLTVTSAQKNPTAFYLCASSQRDAPTDTQYFGPGTRLTVL.

V usage is TRBV18 and J usage is TRBJ1-5; D is unresolved. Germline lookup yields CDR1 KGHSH and CDR2 LQKENI. The CDR3 totals 16 residues. Deletions cut 3 bases from V and 2 bases from J, with 14 bases between. The CDR3 region is CASSPPGGGRNQPQHF. The CDR3 nucleotides are TGTGCCAGCTCACCCCCGGGAGGAGGGCGCAATCAGCCCCAGCATTTT.

The rearrangement joins TRBV4-1 to TRBJ1-2, with TRBD1 matching over 10 bases. This CDR3 has 15 amino acids. Trimming cost V 2 bases and J 11 bases; bases outside gene matches: 11. The germline CDR1 and CDR2 sequences are MGHRA and YSYEKL. The CDR3 reads CASSQPRDRGVVYTF. The CDR3 coding sequence is TGCGCCAGCAGCCAACCTCGGGACAGGGGTGTAGTATACACCTTC.

This clone was seen a single time. J is TRBJ1-2 and V is TRBV3-1 (or the pseudogene TRBV3-2); perhaps TRBD1 as D (5 bases). The germline V and J ends were trimmed by 4 bases and 7 bases, with 19 bases remaining between them. Germline CDR1 and CDR2: LGHDT and YNNKEL (reference sequence). This CDR3 is 15 amino acids long. This CDR3 reads CASSLQDPGVGGYTF. CDR3 sequence (DNA): TGTGCCAGCAGCCTACAGGACCCGGGAGTCGGTGGCTACACCTTC.

This clone was recorded a few times. Germline and junction disagree at one end, which may indicate a read error. The rearrangement links TRBV30 to TRBJ2-2; 7 bases match TRBD2. Germline-derived CDR1 and CDR2 are GTSNPN and SVGIG (reference sequence). The CDR3 consists of 19 residues. In nucleotides, the CDR3 is TGTGCCTGGAGTGGGGGACTCGTAAGCAGATGCGGGAGACACCGGGGAGCTGTTTTT. This sequence encodes CAWSGGLVSRCGRHRGAVF.

CDR3: CAVLLGQGKDEQYF. DNA of the CDR3: TGTGCCGTCCTCCTGGGGCAGGGGAAGGACGAGCAGTACTTC. V gene TRBV6-5 combines with J gene TRBJ2-7; D perhaps matches TRBD1 (6 bases). The ends were cut back, 11 bases at V and 5 bases at J, with 22 bases in the middle. The CDR3 length is 14 residues. Germline V gene lookup returns CDR1 MNHEY and CDR2 SVGAGI.

The chain combines TRBV5-6 with TRBJ2-5; D is perhaps TRBD1 (5 bases). Between the trimmed V and J ends, which lost 4 bases and 5 bases, there was a span of 15 bases. Looked up from germline, CDR1 is SGHDT and CDR2 is YYEEEE. The CDR3 has 14 amino acids. Written as DNA, the CDR3 is TGTGCCAGCAGCCAGGACACGGCGGAGGAGACCCAGTACTTC. As protein: CASSQDTAEETQYF.

V and J are TRBV11-2 and TRBJ2-7; D is possibly TRBD2 (6 bases). The V end was cut by 1 base, the J end by 1 base, with 17 bases between. Germline CDR1 SGHAT, CDR2 FQNNGV. The CDR3 is 17 amino acids. Here the CDR3 DNA reads TGTGCCAGCAGCTTAGCTCCCAAGGGTAGCGGATCCTACGAGCAGTACTTC. It codes for CASSLAPKGSGSYEQYF.

This clone was seen a handful of times. This sequence joins TRBV2 and TRBJ1-2; 8 bases map to TRBD1. CDR3 length equals 14 residues. The junction had 9 bases not matched to a gene; V was cut back by 6 bases and J by 6 bases. CDR1 is SNHLY, CDR2 FYNNEI, per germline. The CDR3, as DNA: TGTGCCAGCAGCGCCAGGACAGGGCCGGATGGCTACACCTTC. This sequence encodes CASSARTGPDGYTF.

The V and J genes are TRBV5-1 and TRBJ1-6; D might be TRBD1 (5 bases). The CDR3 has 16 residues. The germline gives CDR1 SGHRS, CDR2 YFSETQ. With 7 bases removed from V and 5 bases from J, the gap between germline ends came to 19 bases. In DNA, the CDR3 is TGCGCCAGCCGCCAATTAGGGGTAGGAAATAATTCACCCCTCCACTTT. This encodes CASRQLGVGNNSPLHF.